Each of the 15 T cell receptor beta chains below was sequenced from the same sample in a study of T cells and Merkel cell carcinoma outcomes. Method: immunoSEQ multiplex PCR; TCRdb's copy keeps in-frame clones and lacks some. The sample shows 410 or so clones, about 91% of them seen only once. Sequencing was performed on tumor tissue from Merkel cell carcinoma. The origin of the receptors is a human donor with Merkel cell carcinoma.

Note on this clone: One junction end disagrees with the germline gene, perhaps due to a read error. This chain uses TRBV4-2 with TRBJ2-3; no clear D gene. Germline CDR1 is LGHNA and CDR2 is YNFKEQ. The CDR3 consists of 13 residues. The CDR3, as DNA: TGTGCCAGCAGCCAAGATGTTGGCGGTCTCCCCCTTTTT. Its protein product is CASSQDVGGLPLF.

The genes are TRBV7-9 and TRBJ2-5; 7 bases are shared with TRBD1. Trimming removed 6 bases from V and 5 bases from J; junction bases left unmatched: 6. CDR3 length: 13 amino acids. Germline CDR1 SEHNR, CDR2 FQNEAQ (reference sequence). The CDR3 here is CASRPQGRETQYF. The CDR3 nucleotides read TGTGCCAGCAGACCACAGGGGCGGGAGACCCAGTACTTC.

In nucleotides, the CDR3 is TGTGCCAGCAGACGGGACAGCAACACTGAAGCTTTCTTT. It specifies CASRRDSNTEAFF. This chain links TRBV7-2 with TRBJ1-1, with 7 bases matching TRBD1. This CDR3 comprises 13 residues. With 6 bases clipped from V and 2 bases from J, the junction kept 3 bases outside the gene matches. The germline gives CDR1 SGHTA, CDR2 FQGNSA.

Comment on this clone: A read error may produce the germline difference seen at one junction end. The sample contains more than one DNA sequence encoding this CDR3. The chain combines TRBV4-1 with TRBJ1-2; D is ambiguous. Germline V lookup: CDR1 MGHRA, CDR2 YSYEKL. This CDR3 contains 13 residues. The DNA of the CDR3 is TGCGCCAGCAGCCAAGATGCAGGATTAGGCTATACCTTC. Translation: CASSQDAGLGYTF.

The table lists this clone with a count of one. The chain recombines TRBV5-5 with TRBJ2-1; TRBD1 or TRBD2 may be the D gene (5 bases each). This CDR3 region has 18 residues. Germline CDR1 SGHKS, CDR2 YYEKEE (reference sequence). V lost 4 bases and J 0 bases, leaving 20 bases between the germline ends. This CDR3 is CASSRTRDARSSYNEQFF. The CDR3 DNA follows: TGTGCCAGCAGCCGTACCCGGGACGCCCGAAGCTCCTACAATGAGCAGTTCTTC. Looking up the rest from reference TRBV5-5 and TRBJ2-1 gives the full variable domain: DAGVTQSPTHLIKTRGQQVTLRCSPISGHKSVSWYQQVLGQGPQFIFQYYEKEERGRGNFPDRFSARQFPNYSSELNVNALLLGDSALYLCASSRTRDARSSYNEQFFGPGTRLTVL.

The DNA for the CDR3 is TGTGCCAGCAGCGCTTGGGGGGGCACTAGCACAGATACGCAGTATTTT. This encodes CASSAWGGTSTDTQYF. The gene calls are TRBV9 and TRBJ2-3; tentative D call: TRBD2 (7 bases). The CDR3 runs to 16 residues. Trimming removed 3 bases at V and 0 bases at J, with 14 bases between. CDR1 and CDR2 from the germline V gene are SGDLS and YYNGEE.

The chain employs TRBV13 and TRBJ1-3, with D perhaps TRBD1 (6 bases). Trimming shortened V by 4 bases and J by 2 bases, and 15 bases separated the two germline ends. The CDR3 spans 16 residues. Germline-derived CDR1 and CDR2 are PRHDT and FYEKMQ (reference sequence). CDR3 bases: TGTGCCAGCAGCTCCCTGGACAGCGAAACTGGAAACACCATATATTTT. Its translation is CASSSLDSETGNTIYF. Based on the CDR3 plus reference TRBV13 and TRBJ1-3, the full variable domain is AAGVIQSPRHLIKEKRETATLKCYPIPRHDTVYWYQQGPGQDPQFLISFYEKMQSDKGSIPDRFSAQQFSDYHSELNMSSLELGDSALYFCASSSLDSETGNTIYFGEGSWLTVV.

The chain uses TRBV9 and TRBJ2-3, with D perhaps matching TRBD1 or TRBD2 (5 bases each). From germline, CDR1 is SGDLS and CDR2 YYNGEE. This CDR3 has 15 amino acids. Trimming stripped 0 bases from V and 8 bases from J, with 16 bases between. In DNA, the CDR3 is TGTGCCAGCAGCGTAGGAACGCCGGGGCTTGGTACGCAGTATTTT. It codes for CASSVGTPGLGTQYF.

J is TRBJ2-1 and V is TRBV7-2, with D uncertain. Germline V lookup: CDR1 SGHTA, CDR2 FQGNSA. The CDR3 loop spans 15 amino acids. The V gene lost 3 bases and the J gene lost 1 base, with 10 bases spanning the gap. The CDR3 DNA is TGTGCCAGCAGCTTGTCCGGCGTTTCCTACAATGAGCAGTTCTTC. Its protein product is CASSLSGVSYNEQFF.

This clone was recorded once. V gene TRBV7-9 combines with J gene TRBJ2-3; 14 nucleotides line up with TRBD2. V lost 1 base to trimming and J lost 2 bases; unmatched junction nucleotides: 5. Per the germline V gene, CDR1 is SEHNR and CDR2 is FQNEAQ (reference sequence). The CDR3 spans 18 residues. The CDR3 nucleotides are TGTGCCAGCAGCTTAGGACTAGCGGGGGGGCCGTTCACAGATACGCAGTATTTT. Residues: CASSLGLAGGPFTDTQYF.

The chain combines TRBV9 with TRBJ1-2; D may be TRBD1 (6 bases). The CDR3 is 12 residues long. V was pared by 7 bases and J by 3 bases, with 10 bases between. The V gene's germline CDR1 is SGDLS and CDR2 YYNGEE. CDR3 loop: CASGPGDYGYTF. CDR3 coding DNA: TGTGCCAGCGGACCAGGGGACTATGGCTACACCTTC.

The gene calls are TRBV18 and TRBJ1-5, with a weak D call TRBD1 (5 bases). V was pared by 4 bases and J by 0 bases, with 13 bases between. Germline lookup yields CDR1 KGHSH and CDR2 LQKENI. This CDR3 is built from 16 residues. The CDR3 bases are TGTGCCAGCTCACTAGGGACCGATGCTAGCAATCAGCCCCAGCATTTT. This gives the protein CASSLGTDASNQPQHF. Full variable domain (remainder filled in from reference TRBV18 and TRBJ1-5): NAGVMQNPRHLVRRRGQEARLRCSPMKGHSHVYWYRQLPEEGLKFMVYLQKENIIDESGMPKERFSAEFPKEGPSILRIQQVVRGDSAAYFCASSLGTDASNQPQHFGDGTRLSIL.

The rearrangement links TRBV10-2 to TRBJ2-1, with 12 bases matching TRBD1. The trim removed 2 bases at V and 9 bases at J, leaving 11 bases unmatched. Germline CDR1 and CDR2: WSHSY and SAAADI. The CDR3 consists of 17 residues. CDR3 DNA: TGCGCCAGCAGTGAGGCCATCCCGGGACAGGGGGCTATTGAGCAGTTCTTC. Translated, it gives CASSEAIPGQGAIEQFF.

The chain is built from TRBV19 and TRBJ1-1; 9 bases map to TRBD1. CDR1 and CDR2 from the germline V gene are LNHDA and SQIVND (reference sequence). The junction had 13 bases not matched to a gene; V was cut back by 9 bases and J by 11 bases. This CDR3 comprises 13 residues. The chain's CDR3 is CASYNGWTGEAFF. CDR3 nucleotide sequence: TGTGCCAGCTACAATGGGTGGACAGGGGAGGCTTTCTTT.

Notes on this clone: Germline and junction disagree at one end, which may indicate a read error. The chain has TRBV7-7 and TRBJ2-1, with 9 bases lining up with TRBD2. Germline-derived CDR1 and CDR2 are SSHAT and FNYEAQ (reference sequence). The CDR3 extends over 14 amino acids. CDR3 residues: CASSPAGGQHEQFF. The CDR3 DNA is TGTGCTAGCAGCCCCGCGGGAGGGCAGCATGAGCAGTTCTTC. Filled out from reference TRBV7-7 and TRBJ2-1, the complete variable domain reads GAGVSQSPRYKVTKRGQDVTLRCDPISSHATLYWYQQALGQGPEFLTYFNYEAQPDKSGLPSDRFSAERPEGSISTLTIQRTEQRDSAMYRCASSPAGGQHEQFFGPGTRLTVL.